A selection of T cell receptor beta chains follows, all from one sample in a study of human T cells and chemical hapten exposure. In TCRdb, the RACE reads were re-called with MiXCR into one record per CDR3 protein. The profile shows roughly 80,000 distinct CDR3 sequences, about 10% of them singletons. Source: whole blood, taken in connection with sensitization to the hapten diphenylcyclopropenone (DPC). The origin of the receptors is a woman aged 45-65 years with alopecia areata. Some clones in this sample may be carry-over from other donors' samples. CDR3s include the opening cysteine and the closing phenylalanine or tryptophan. The D gene is left open where the match is weak. Clone sizes are given selectively: once, few, many, or a class where the clone is expanded.

TRBJ2-2	16	TRBD2	many	TRBV5-4	CASSLRGRENTGELFF	TGTGCCAGCAGCTTGCGCGGGAGGGAAAACACCGGGGAGCTGTTTTTT
TRBJ2-1	13	TRBD2	many	TRBV27	CASSVTSGGEQFF	TGTGCCAGCAGTGTTACTAGCGGGGGGGAGCAGTTCTTC
TRBJ2-5	14	TRBD1	NA	TRBV7-2	CASTTRQGVKTQYF	TGTGCCAGCACAACCAGACAGGGGGTAAAGACCCAGTACTTC
TRBJ1-2	14	NA	many	TRBV25-1	CASSEYGGAFGYTF	TGTGCCAGCAGTGAATACGGGGGCGCGTTTGGCTACACCTTC
TRBJ2-5	16	TRBD1	many	TRBV6-2/TRBV6-3	CASSYFGGQGPETQYF	TGTGCCAGCAGTTACTTCGGGGGACAGGGACCAGAGACCCAGTACTTC
TRBJ2-1	13	NA	many	TRBV3-1	CASSQDLVNEQFF	TGTGCCAGCAGCCAAGATCTTGTCAATGAGCAGTTCTTC
TRBJ2-7	13	TRBD2	few	TRBV20-1	CSARDAGGAEQYF	TGCAGTGCTAGAGATGCGGGGGGGGCCGAGCAGTACTTC
TRBJ1-5	13	NA	NA	TRBV14	CASSQAVGQPQHF	TGTGCCAGCAGCCAAGCGGTAGGTCAGCCCCAGCATTTT
TRBJ1-2	14	NA	NA	TRBV30	CALSPRVQTGGYTF	TGTGCCTTAAGTCCCCGGGTTCAAACAGGTGGCTACACCTTC
TRBJ2-2	15	NA	few	TRBV4-3	CASSLGLVNTGELFF	TGCGCCAGCAGCCTAGGACTGGTGAACACCGGGGAGCTGTTTTTT
TRBJ2-7	14	TRBD2	few	TRBV12-3/TRBV12-4	CASTWTSGSLQQYF	TGTGCCAGCACCTGGACTAGCGGGAGCCTCCAGCAGTACTTC
TRBJ1-3	16	NA	many	TRBV11-2	CASSPSGGSSGNTIYF	TGTGCCAGCAGCCCCTCCGGTGGAAGCTCTGGAAACACCATATATTTT
TRBJ2-1	8	TRBD2	NA	TRBV29-1	CRNLAGFF	TGCAGGAACCTAGCGGGGTTCTTC
TRBJ2-2	15	NA	many	TRBV20-1	CSAPWTATRTGELFF	TGCAGTGCCCCCTGGACAGCTACCCGCACCGGGGAGCTGTTTTTT
TRBJ2-1	13	NA	few	TRBV11-2	CASSQDSHNEQFF	TGTGCCAGCAGCCAGGACTCTCACAATGAGCAGTTCTTC
TRBJ1-5	14	TRBD1	few	TRBV30	CAWSRTGGNQPQHF	TGTGCCTGGAGTAGGACAGGGGGAAATCAGCCCCAGCATTTT
TRBJ1-6	12	NA	NA	TRBV11-2	CASSLEQSPLHF	TGTGCCAGCAGCTTAGAGCAGTCACCCCTCCACTTT
TRBJ2-2	12	NA	NA	TRBV28	CASSPQVGGLFF	TGTGCCAGCAGCCCTCAAGTGGGCGGGCTGTTTTTT
TRBJ2-1	13	NA	few	TRBV6-4	CASRPRGDGEQFF	TGTGCCAGCAGACCCAGGGGGGACGGTGAGCAGTTCTTC
TRBJ1-1	15	TRBD1	many	TRBV3-1	CASSQADRANTEAFF	TGTGCCAGCAGCCAAGCAGACAGGGCGAACACTGAAGCTTTCTTT
TRBJ1-2	12	NA	many	TRBV4-2	CASSQDRGGYTF	TGTGCCAGCAGCCAAGATCGTGGGGGCTACACCTTC
TRBJ2-3	16	NA	NA	TRBV7-2	CASSLDRGLSTDTQYF	TGTGCCAGCAGCTTAGACCGCGGTCTTAGCACAGATACGCAGTATTTT
TRBJ2-7	15	TRBD2	many	TRBV7-2	CASSPGAGGPYEQYF	TGTGCCAGCAGCCCAGGAGCGGGAGGGCCCTACGAGCAGTACTTC
TRBJ1-5	14	TRBD1	NA	TRBV15	CATSRARGNQPQHF	TGTGCCACCAGCAGAGCCAGGGGGAATCAGCCCCAGCATTTT
TRBJ2-7	14	TRBD1	few	TRBV11-2	CASSSGTGVAEQYF	TGTGCCAGCAGCTCGGGGACAGGGGTGGCCGAGCAGTACTTC
TRBJ2-5	16	TRBD2	many	TRBV19	CASSMTGTSGEETQYF	TGTGCCAGTAGTATGACCGGGACTAGCGGAGAAGAGACCCAGTACTTC
TRBJ2-7	15	TRBD2	NA	TRBV30	CAWSSSGRAWYEQYF	TGTGCCTGGAGTAGTAGCGGGAGGGCTTGGTACGAGCAGTACTTC